The 19 T cell receptor beta chains below all came from one sample that was sequenced in a study of identifying expanded T cells in peripheral blood. Sequenced by immunoSEQ multiplex PCR; TCRdb stores in-frame clones only, minus some. The sample includes approximately 90,000 clones, around nine tenths of them seen just once. Source material: blood. Source of these receptors: a person between 18 and 75 years old in good health.

This clone was counted once. V and J are TRBV5-4 and TRBJ2-7; possible D gene TRBD1, 6 bases. This CDR3 has 16 amino acids. Trimming cost V 4 bases and J 3 bases, with 20 bases left between them. From germline, CDR1 is SGHNT and CDR2 YYREEE (reference sequence). The CDR3 region is CASSPGRGTLDYEQYF. In DNA form, the CDR3 reads TGTGCCAGCAGCCCGGGAAGGGGGACCCTCGACTACGAGCAGTACTTC.

J is TRBJ2-7 and V is TRBV27; D assignment may be TRBD1 or TRBD2 (5 bases each). There are 12 residues in the CDR3. Germline-derived CDR1 and CDR2 are MNHEY and SMNVEV (reference sequence). With 3 bases removed from V and 6 bases from J, the gap between germline ends came to 9 bases. The CDR3 here is CASSFRGSEQYF. Here the CDR3 DNA reads TGTGCCAGCAGTTTTCGGGGCTCCGAGCAGTACTTC.

This chain links TRBV27 with TRBJ1-5; a weak D match, TRBD1 (5 bases). Germline assignment: CDR1 MNHEY and CDR2 SMNVEV (reference sequence). This CDR3 is 15 amino acids long. Deletions cut 3 bases from V and 5 bases from J, with 14 bases between. The DNA of the CDR3 is TGTGCCAGCAGTTTTGGACATTCGAGAGATCAGCCCCAGCATTTT. Encoded protein: CASSFGHSRDQPQHF.

This clone appeared once. The chain links TRBV10-3 to TRBJ2-2, with 8 positions matching TRBD2. The CDR3 extends over 16 amino acids. The V and J ends lost 3 bases and 0 bases, in that order; junction bases with no gene match: 3. Germline V gene data show CDR1 as ENHRY and CDR2 as SYGVKD. In nucleotides, the CDR3 is TGTGCCATCAGTGAACTAGCGGAGACGAACACCGGGGAGCTGTTTTTT. It is translated as CAISELAETNTGELFF.

The CDR3 sequence: CASSTASFHEQYF. The CDR3 bases are TGTGCCAGTTCGACTGCCTCGTTCCACGAGCAGTACTTC. J is TRBJ2-7 and V is TRBV6-5; D remains ambiguous. The V end lost 9 bases, the J end lost 5 bases, and 17 bases lay between the germline ends. CDR1 MNHEY and CDR2 SVGAGI come from the germline V gene. The CDR3 has 13 residues.

In nucleotides, the CDR3 is TGTGCCAGCAGCGTAGGGGTCCACCAAGAGACCCAGTACTTC. It specifies CASSVGVHQETQYF. The V and J genes are TRBV9 and TRBJ2-5; D is ambiguous. Deletions cut 0 bases from V and 0 bases from J, with 6 bases between. Germline CDR1 SGDLS, CDR2 YYNGEE. CDR3 length: 14 residues.

The rearrangement uses TRBV18 and TRBJ2-1; the D gene is possibly TRBD1 (5 bases). CDR1 and CDR2 from the germline V gene are KGHSH and LQKENI. V shed 3 bases and J shed 6 bases, with 9 bases lying between them. The CDR3 runs to 13 residues. In DNA, the CDR3 is TGTGCCAGCTCACCGGCAGGGCCCAATGAGCAGTTCTTC. Translating it yields CASSPAGPNEQFF.

The rearrangement joins TRBV2 to TRBJ2-7; D may be TRBD1 or TRBD2 (5 bases each). Trimming stripped 8 bases from V and 0 bases from J, with 17 bases between. The CDR3 spans 15 residues. Germline CDR1 reads SNHLY; CDR2 reads FYNNEI. CDR3 sequence: CASLPSGTGSYEQYF. Here the CDR3 DNA reads TGTGCCAGCCTCCCATCCGGGACGGGCTCCTACGAGCAGTACTTC.

The chain uses TRBV7-3 and TRBJ2-1; 8 bases are a match to TRBD1. After removal of 2 bases from V and 8 bases from J, the junction contained 5 bases not matched to a gene. CDR1 is SGHTA and CDR2 is FQGTGA in the germline V gene. This CDR3 comprises 14 residues. Here the CDR3 reads CASSLSTGVDEQFF. Written as DNA, the CDR3 is TGTGCCAGCAGCTTATCGACAGGGGTTGATGAGCAGTTCTTC.

The rearrangement joins TRBV9 to TRBJ2-3; TRBD2 is a possible D gene (6 bases). This CDR3 comprises 14 residues. V was shortened by 0 bases and J by 8 bases, with 13 bases between the two germline ends. Germline V gene data show CDR1 as SGDLS and CDR2 as YYNGEE. The CDR3 nucleotides read TGTGCCAGCAGCGTAGGGGAGTCCGGGGGTACGCAGTATTTT. This gives the protein CASSVGESGGTQYF.

The V call is TRBV5-4, the J call TRBJ2-7; D perhaps matches TRBD1 (6 bases). CDR3 length equals 13 residues. V was trimmed by 4 bases and J by 7 bases, leaving 15 bases between them. In germline, CDR1 is SGHNT, CDR2 YYREEE (reference sequence). DNA for the CDR3: TGTGCCAGCAGCGCGAGACAGGTTAAGGAGCAGTACTTC. Its translation is CASSARQVKEQYF.

This chain links TRBV7-8 with TRBJ2-5; 10 bases are shared with TRBD1. The CDR3 runs 16 residues. Germline CDR1 reads SGHVS; CDR2 reads FQNEAQ. The V and J ends lost 5 bases and 1 base, in that order; junction bases with no gene match: 7. CDR3 in amino acids: CASSVRDRGTQETQYF. The CDR3 DNA follows: TGTGCCAGCAGCGTCCGGGACAGGGGAACCCAAGAGACCCAGTACTTC.

The chain links TRBV30 to TRBJ1-1; 7 nucleotides line up with TRBD1. The CDR3 loop spans 16 amino acids. Germline V lookup: CDR1 GTSNPN, CDR2 SVGIG (reference sequence). The junction had 15 bases not matched to a gene; V was cut back by 4 bases and J by 4 bases. The CDR3 sequence is CAWIRPGYTGVTEAFF. The CDR3 DNA follows: TGTGCCTGGATACGTCCCGGCTACACAGGGGTCACTGAAGCTTTCTTT.

CDR3 protein: CASSSIGTGYTEAFF. The CDR3 DNA reads as TGTGCCAGCAGTTCGATAGGGACAGGGTACACTGAAGCTTTCTTT. The gene calls are TRBV28 and TRBJ1-1; 9 nucleotides match TRBD1. The CDR3 runs to 15 residues. The germline CDR1 and CDR2 sequences are MDHEN and SYDVKM. Trimming at V came to 4 bases and at J to 3 bases, leaving 6 bases not matched to a gene.

This chain joins TRBV7-8 and TRBJ2-7, with 7 positions matching TRBD1. The CDR3 contains 14 residues. With 5 bases clipped from V and 3 bases from J, the junction kept 7 bases outside the gene matches. CDR1 and CDR2 from the germline V gene are SGHVS and FQNEAQ. CDR3 sequence (DNA): TGTGCCAGCAGCGACAGGGTAAGAATCTACGAGCAGTACTTC. Translating it yields CASSDRVRIYEQYF.

The V and J genes are TRBV27 and TRBJ2-7, with D possibly being TRBD2 (6 bases). CDR3 length equals 13 residues. Trimming pared 8 bases from V and 2 bases from J, leaving 13 bases between. Germline CDR1 is MNHEY and CDR2 is SMNVEV (reference sequence). CDR3 loop: CASGPSATYEQYF. CDR3 bases: TGTGCCAGCGGACCTAGCGCCACCTACGAGCAGTACTTC.

The chain joins TRBV19 to TRBJ1-5; 9 bases are a match to TRBD1. This CDR3 is built from 14 residues. Germline assignment: CDR1 LNHDA and CDR2 SQIVND (reference sequence). The junction had 12 bases not matched to a gene; V was cut back by 11 bases and J by 7 bases. CDR3 in amino acids: CASGDRVRGQPQHF. CDR3 sequence (DNA): TGTGCCTCGGGGGACAGGGTCAGGGGACAGCCCCAGCATTTT. The variable domain in full, with the rest retrieved from reference TRBV19 and TRBJ1-5, is DGGITQSPKYLFRKEGQNVTLSCEQNLNHDAMYWYRQDPGQGLRLIYYSQIVNDFQKGDIAEGYSVSREKKESFPLTVTSAQKNPTAFYLCASGDRVRGQPQHFGDGTRLSIL.

V is TRBV4-1 and J is TRBJ2-1; TRBD2 agrees at 7 bases. Germline CDR1 and CDR2: MGHRA and YSYEKL. With V trimmed by 0 bases and J by 7 bases, 12 bases remained unmatched. This CDR3 is built from 17 residues. This CDR3 is CASSQDWVSSGVNEQFF. DNA for the CDR3: TGCGCCAGCAGCCAAGATTGGGTGTCTAGCGGTGTAAATGAGCAGTTCTTC.

The CDR3 region is CASSLDLWSDYGYTF. The CDR3 DNA sequence: TGCGCCAGCAGCTTGGATCTTTGGTCCGACTATGGCTACACCTTC. The chain combines TRBV5-1 with TRBJ1-2; D is unresolved. The CDR3 covers 15 residues. V was trimmed by 0 bases and J by 3 bases, leaving 12 bases between them. The germline gives CDR1 SGHRS, CDR2 YFSETQ.